The clone carrying this TCR beta chain was seen at least ten times. Donors had localized lung adenocarcinoma, a non-small cell lung cancer. The data were obtained in a study of CD4 and CD8 cells across lung adenocarcinoma regions. The CDR3 totals 13 residues. With 6 bases removed from V and 10 bases from J, the gap between germline ends came to 18 bases. Germline CDR1 MNHNS, CDR2 SASEGT. TCRdb processed the PCR reads anew with MiXCR; each CDR3 protein has one entry. The table lists some 10,000 distinct CDR3 sequences, around 42% of them singletons. Sequenced input: CD8+ T cells from the margin of a lung tumor. The receptor was derived from a male donor with lung adenocarcinoma. The CD4 and CD8 labels of this study may be unreliable. The V gene is TRBV6-1, the J gene TRBJ1-1, with D possibly TRBD1 on 6 matching bases. CDR3 region: CASRLQDEGGAFF. The CDR3 nucleotides read TGTGCCAGCAGACTACAGGACGAGGGGGGAGCTTTCTTT.